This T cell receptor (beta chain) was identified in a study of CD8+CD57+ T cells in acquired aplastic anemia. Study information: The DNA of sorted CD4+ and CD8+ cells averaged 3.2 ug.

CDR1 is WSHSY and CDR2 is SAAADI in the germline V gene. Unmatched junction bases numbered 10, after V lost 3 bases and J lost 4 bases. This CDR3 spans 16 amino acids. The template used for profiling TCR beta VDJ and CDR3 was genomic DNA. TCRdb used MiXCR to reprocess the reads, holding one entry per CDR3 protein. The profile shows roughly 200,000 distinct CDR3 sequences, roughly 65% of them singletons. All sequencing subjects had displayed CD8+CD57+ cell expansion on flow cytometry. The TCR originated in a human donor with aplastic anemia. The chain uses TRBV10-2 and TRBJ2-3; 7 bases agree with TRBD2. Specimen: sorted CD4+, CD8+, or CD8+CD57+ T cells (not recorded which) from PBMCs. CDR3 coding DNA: TGCGCCAGCAGTGACCCGACGCGCGGGAGAGCAGATACGCAGTATTTT. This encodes CASSDPTRGRADTQYF.